The 5 T cell receptor beta chains in this list originate from one sample, sequenced in a study of cytomegalovirus exposure and HLA in healthy donors. This PCR relied on a set of 60 Vbeta primers and 13 Jbeta primers. Repertoires were generated with immunoSEQ multiplex PCR, while TCRdb's copy carries only in-frame clones and drops some. The sample lists around 120,000 clones, roughly four fifths occurring once. Sequencing used PBMCs. These receptors all come from a woman in her fifties or sixties in good health and CMV-seronegative.

By share of the sample, this clone is medium-sized (0.01 to 0.1%). The chain couples TRBV5-1 to TRBJ2-7, with TRBD2 identical over 7 bases. Looked up from germline, CDR1 is SGHRS and CDR2 is YFSETQ. The junction had 11 bases not matched to a gene; V was cut back by 0 bases and J by 5 bases. This CDR3 is built from 16 residues. The chain's CDR3 is CASSLVKSSGRDEQYF. CDR3 nucleotides: TGCGCCAGCAGCTTGGTTAAGTCTAGCGGCAGAGACGAGCAGTACTTC. The complete variable domain, with remaining parts taken from reference TRBV5-1 and TRBJ2-7, reads KAGVTQTPRYLIKTRGQQVTLSCSPISGHRSVSWYQQTPGQGLQFLFEYFSETQRNKGNFPGRFSGRQFSNSRSEMNVSTLELGDSALYLCASSLVKSSGRDEQYFGPGTRLTVT.

This clone was counted only a few times. The rearrangement links TRBV10-3 to TRBJ2-5; the match to TRBD1 covers 9 bases. The CDR3 runs to 14 residues. Germline V gene data show CDR1 as ENHRY and CDR2 as SYGVKD. V shed 11 bases and J 5 bases; nucleotides not matched to a gene: 12. This chain's CDR3 is CAASKQGAWETQYF. The CDR3 nucleotides are TGTGCCGCATCAAAACAGGGGGCTTGGGAGACCCAGTACTTC.

This chain uses TRBV6-4 with TRBJ2-7; TRBD2 agrees at 9 bases. CDR3 length: 17 residues. Germline trimming cut 0 bases from V and 1 base from J; bases unmatched to any gene: 7. Looked up from germline, CDR1 is MRHNA and CDR2 is SNTAGT. Here the CDR3 reads CASSDSNTSGLSYEQYV. In nucleotides, the CDR3 is TGTGCCAGCAGTGACTCCAACACTAGCGGGCTATCCTACGAGCAGTACGTC.

The chain couples TRBV2 to TRBJ2-1; D may be TRBD1 (6 bases). The germline V gene encodes CDR1 SNHLY and CDR2 FYNNEI. V dropped 7 bases and J dropped 3 bases, with 13 bases sitting between them. This CDR3 comprises 14 residues. For the CDR3, the DNA is TGTGCCAGCATTCAGGGGTCTGGCTACAATGAGCAGTTCTTC. It translates to CASIQGSGYNEQFF.

V and J are TRBV9 and TRBJ2-5, with 13 bases matching TRBD2. CDR3 length: 16 residues. With 3 bases clipped from V and 4 bases from J, the junction kept 6 bases outside the gene matches. Germline V gene lookup returns CDR1 SGDLS and CDR2 YYNGEE. The CDR3 bases are TGTGCCAGCAGCGGCTCCCGGACTAGCGGGGGAGAGACCCAGTACTTC. This gives the protein CASSGSRTSGGETQYF.